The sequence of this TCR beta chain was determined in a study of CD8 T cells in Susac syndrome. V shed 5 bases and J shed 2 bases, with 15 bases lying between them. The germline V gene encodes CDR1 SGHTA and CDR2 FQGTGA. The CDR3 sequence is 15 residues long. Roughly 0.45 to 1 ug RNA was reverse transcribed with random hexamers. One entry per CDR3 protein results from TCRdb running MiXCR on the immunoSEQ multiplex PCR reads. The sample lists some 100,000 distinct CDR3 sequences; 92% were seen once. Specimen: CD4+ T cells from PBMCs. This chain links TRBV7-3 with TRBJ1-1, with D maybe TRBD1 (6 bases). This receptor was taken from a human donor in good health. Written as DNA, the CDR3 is TGTGCCAGCAGCACCCAAGGAGGGGGAAACACTGAAGCTTTCTTT. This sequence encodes CASSTQGGGNTEAFF.